Sequencing of this T cell receptor beta chain was carried out in a study of OX40 agonist ivuxolimab in advanced cancers. Regarding the research as a whole: The costimulatory receptor OX40 (CD134) was targeted by ivuxolimab, a fully human IgG2 agonistic monoclonal antibody. Intravenous ivuxolimab was administered to patients every 2 weeks at six dose levels: 0.01, 0.1, 0.3, 1.5, 3 and 10 mg/kg. Among the approximately 54 dose-escalation patients, 19 had hepatocellular carcinoma, roughly 15 melanoma, 9 renal cell carcinoma and 9 head and neck cancer. In the dose-escalation cohort, more than 80% of patients were male, and the mean age was approximately 60 years with a range of roughly 23 to 90. Prior anti-PD-1, anti-PD-L1 or anti-CTLA-4 therapy was permitted, and checkpoint inhibitors had been received by about 36% of dose-escalation patients. Partial responses occurred in three dose-escalation patients, of whom one had hepatocellular carcinoma and two had cutaneous melanoma. The purpose of peripheral TCRbeta sequencing was to test whether ivuxolimab changed TCR sequence diversity and led to clonal T-cell expansion. The paper reports the monotherapy dose-escalation portion (N of about 54 patients) of the phase I ivuxolimab trial. The full study reports these points: After ivuxolimab, more expanded clones were found on average in CD8+ T cells than in CD4+ T cells. In the 0.1-3.0 mg/kg groups, partial responders had among the lowest normalized peripheral clonal expansion, particularly in CD8+ T cells. Low levels of normalized T-cell clonal expansion were also seen in some patients who did not respond. The antigen specificity of the peripheral T cells that underwent clonal expansion was not determined. At doses of 0.1 to 3.0 mg/kg, clonal expansion of both CD4+ and CD8+ blood T cells was observed from baseline to week 6.

According to the germline V gene, CDR1 reads MRHNA and CDR2 reads SNTAGT. From the cysteine up to the phenylalanine, the CDR3 has a length of 14 residues. The retained sequence is limited to the CDR3, 42 bases, with the frame set at the first base. Cut back by 5 bases and 9 bases, the V and J ends lie 14 bases apart. To sequence the TCRbeta CDR3 region, genomic DNA was isolated from the sorted cells. The immunoSEQ Assay was used to sequence the TCRbeta CDR3 regions. TCRdb mirrors the immuneACCESS table, restricted to in-frame sequences. Some clones are absent from its copies; in checked studies, under half trace to an unresolved V gene, and the reason for the others is unknown. For this sample the table gives about 6,500 clones, of which 55% to 75% were detected only once. Of the sample, roughly 18% is held by the ten largest clones. Comments on this clone: Its antigen is unknown. No qualities accompany the bases; no much larger clone lies one base away.

The trial excluded patients who had a history of autoimmune disease or were on systemic immunosuppression. Peripheral blood for TCR sequencing was collected from all dose cohorts at baseline, on cycle 4 day 1, and on cycle 7 day 1. Samples came from an open-label, multicenter, first-in-human phase I dose-escalation trial of ivuxolimab. Adults with locally advanced or metastatic melanoma, renal cell, hepatocellular, or head and neck squamous cell carcinoma were enrolled in the trial. CD4+ and CD8+ T cells were sorted separately from peripheral blood before TCR sequencing. The TCR sequence derives from an adult with an advanced solid tumor such as melanoma, head and neck, liver or kidney cancer. Sample: CD4+ or CD8+ T cells sorted from blood, taken in a trial of the OX40 agonist ivuxolimab. The chain is assembled from TRBV6-4 and TRBJ1-6, with the D gene not clear enough to name. The nucleotide sequence is TGTGCCAGCAGTTCCGGCCTAGAGGGTTCACCCCTCCACTTT. Its protein product is CASSSGLEGSPLHF.